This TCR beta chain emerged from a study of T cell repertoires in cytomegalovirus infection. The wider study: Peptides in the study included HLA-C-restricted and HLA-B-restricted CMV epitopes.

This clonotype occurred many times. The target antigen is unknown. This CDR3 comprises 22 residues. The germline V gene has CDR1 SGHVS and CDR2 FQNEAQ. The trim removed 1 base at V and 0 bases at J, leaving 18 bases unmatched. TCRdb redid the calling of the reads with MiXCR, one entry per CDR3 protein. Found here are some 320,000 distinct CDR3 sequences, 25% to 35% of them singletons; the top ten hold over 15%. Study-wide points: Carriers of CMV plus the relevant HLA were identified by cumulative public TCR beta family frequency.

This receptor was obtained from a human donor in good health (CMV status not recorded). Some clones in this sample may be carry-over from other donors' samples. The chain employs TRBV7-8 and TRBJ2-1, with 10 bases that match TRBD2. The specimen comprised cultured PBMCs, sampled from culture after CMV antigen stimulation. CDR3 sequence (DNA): TGTGCCAGCAGCTTAGTAAGATTGTGGGCTAGCGGGAGAGAAAACTCCTACAATGAGCAGTTCTTC. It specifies CASSLVRLWASGRENSYNEQFF.